This T cell receptor (beta chain) emerged from a study of cytomegalovirus exposure and HLA in healthy donors. A multiplex PCR was run with 60 Vbeta primers and 13 Jbeta primers. Libraries were prepared by immunoSEQ multiplex PCR; TCRdb keeps only in-frame clonotypes and omits some of them. The sample yields more than 150,000 clones, around 82% seen once. General study points: It emerged from a later analysis that several of the most significant clusters appeared to be linked to common viral pathogens.

The germline gives CDR1 SGHDT, CDR2 YYEEEE. The CDR3 is 15 amino acids. To note about this clone: No antigen is known for it.

The sample was PBMCs. The V gene is TRBV5-6, the J gene TRBJ2-5; possibly TRBD1 for D (6 bases). The closer fit of TRBJ2-7 to the DNA end suggests the J call may be wrong. This receptor was taken from a boy aged 2-9 years in good health and CMV-seronegative. The CDR3 reads CASSYRQDASYEQYF. The CDR3 bases are TGTGCCAGCAGCTATAGACAGGATGCCTCCTACGAGCAGTACTTC.